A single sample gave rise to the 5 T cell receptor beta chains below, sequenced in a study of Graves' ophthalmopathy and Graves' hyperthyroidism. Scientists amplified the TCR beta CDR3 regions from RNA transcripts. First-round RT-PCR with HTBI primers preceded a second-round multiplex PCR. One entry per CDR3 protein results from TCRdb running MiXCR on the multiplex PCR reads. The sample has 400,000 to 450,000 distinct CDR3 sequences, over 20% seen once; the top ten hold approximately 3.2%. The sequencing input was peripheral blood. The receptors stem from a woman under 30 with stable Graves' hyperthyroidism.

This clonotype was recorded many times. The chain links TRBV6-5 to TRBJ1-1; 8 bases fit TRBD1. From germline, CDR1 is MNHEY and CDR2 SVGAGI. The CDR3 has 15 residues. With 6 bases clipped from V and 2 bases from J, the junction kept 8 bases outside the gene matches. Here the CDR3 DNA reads TGTGCCAGCAGCTCACAGGGGGGGGGTAACACTGAAGCTTTCTTT. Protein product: CASSSQGGGNTEAFF.

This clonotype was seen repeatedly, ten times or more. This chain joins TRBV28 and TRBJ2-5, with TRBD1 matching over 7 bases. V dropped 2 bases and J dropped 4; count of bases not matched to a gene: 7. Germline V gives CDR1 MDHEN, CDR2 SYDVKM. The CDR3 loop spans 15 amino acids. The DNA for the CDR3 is TGTGCCAGCAGTTTAGTACAGGGGTTTGGAGAGACCCAGTACTTC. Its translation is CASSLVQGFGETQYF.

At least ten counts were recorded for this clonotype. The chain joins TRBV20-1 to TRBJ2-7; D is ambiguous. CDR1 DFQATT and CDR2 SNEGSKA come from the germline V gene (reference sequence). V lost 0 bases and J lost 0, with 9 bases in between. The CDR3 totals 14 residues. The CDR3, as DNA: TGCAGTGCTAGAGATCCCGATGGCTCCTACGAGCAGTACTTC. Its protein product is CSARDPDGSYEQYF.

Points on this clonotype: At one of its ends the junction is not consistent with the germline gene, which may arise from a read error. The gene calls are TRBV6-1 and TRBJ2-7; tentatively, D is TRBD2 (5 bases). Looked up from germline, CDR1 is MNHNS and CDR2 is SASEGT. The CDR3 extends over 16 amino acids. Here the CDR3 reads CASSRAVGLGEYDQYF. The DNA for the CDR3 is TGTGCCAGCAGTAGGGCTGTAGGACTGGGCGAATACGATCAGTACTTC.

The DNA of the CDR3 is TGTGGCAGTTACGTCTACGAGCAGTACTTC. Amino acid sequence: CGSYVYEQYF. The chain is built from TRBV6-1 and TRBJ2-7; D unclear. From germline, CDR1 is MNHNS and CDR2 SASEGT. The CDR3 covers 10 residues.